One and the same sample provided the 20 T cell receptor beta chains below, sequenced in a study of cytomegalovirus exposure and HLA in healthy donors (dated by TCRdb to the late 2010s). The library was obtained by the immunoSEQ multiplex PCR assay. A mixture of 60 forward primers for TCR Vbeta segments and 13 reverse primers for TCR Jbeta segments was used in the multiplex PCR. TCRdb re-hosts the immuneACCESS table, in-frame sequences only. Its copies lack some clones; in the studies checked, an unresolved V gene accounts for under half of them, and the cause for the rest is not known. In all, the sample holds about 150,000 clones, and approximately 75% of those were seen once. The ten largest clones take up approximately 3.9% of the sample. The sample consisted of PBMCs. The receptors come from a man in his fifties in good health and CMV-seropositive.

The rearrangement joins TRBV27 to TRBJ1-1, with 7 bases identical to TRBD1. Germline V gene data show CDR1 as MNHEY and CDR2 as SMNVEV (reference sequence). This CDR3 region has 14 residues. The V gene end was trimmed by 3 bases and the J gene end by 4 bases; junction bases not matched to a gene: 5. The CDR3 is CASSFRQGFTEAFF. In DNA, the CDR3 is TGTGCCAGCAGTTTCAGACAGGGTTTCACTGAAGCTTTCTTT.

This sequence joins TRBV7-2 and TRBJ2-7, with D perhaps TRBD1 (6 bases). V gave up 2 bases and J gave up 0 bases, with 20 bases separating them. The CDR3 runs to 18 residues. Germline CDR1 SGHTA, CDR2 FQGNSA. The DNA for the CDR3 is TGTGCCAGCAGCTTAAGGCAAACGACAGGCACCGTCTCCTACGAGCAGTACTTC. Translation: CASSLRQTTGTVSYEQYF. Supplemented by reference TRBV7-2 and TRBJ2-7, the full variable domain reads GAGVSQSPSNKVTEKGKDVELRCDPISGHTALYWYRQSLGQGLEFLIYFQGNSAPDKSGLPSDRFSAERTGGSVSTLTIQRTQQEDSAVYLCASSLRQTTGTVSYEQYFGPGTRLTVT.

The chain uses TRBV18 and TRBJ2-1; no definite D call. CDR3 length equals 13 residues. The V gene lost 4 bases and the J gene lost 4 bases, with 8 bases spanning the gap. Germline CDR1 reads KGHSH; CDR2 reads LQKENI. As DNA, the CDR3 is TGTGCCAGCTCACGAGATAGATACAATGAGCAGTTCTTC. This gives the protein CASSRDRYNEQFF.

This CDR3 is CASSVGPGREQYF. The CDR3 DNA sequence: TGTGCCAGCAGCGTTGGCCCGGGGAGGGAGCAGTACTTC. The chain combines TRBV9 with TRBJ2-7; D is possibly TRBD2 (6 bases). V was shortened by 2 bases and J by 7 bases, with 13 bases between the two germline ends. The CDR3 has 13 residues. CDR1 is SGDLS and CDR2 is YYNGEE in the germline V gene. The complete variable domain, with remaining parts taken from reference TRBV9 and TRBJ2-7, reads DSGVTQTPKHLITATGQRVTLRCSPRSGDLSVYWYQQSLDQGLQFLIQYYNGEERAKGNILERFSAQQFPDLHSELNLSSLELGDSALYFCASSVGPGREQYFGPGTRLTVT.

The chain couples TRBV18 to TRBJ1-5; 8 positions match TRBD1. CDR1 and CDR2 (germline): KGHSH, LQKENI. Trimming at V came to 3 bases and at J to 6 bases, leaving 4 bases not matched to a gene. The CDR3 has 14 residues. CDR3 coding DNA: TGTGCCAGCTCACCGGACAGGGCACTTCAGCCCCAGCATTTT. Amino acids: CASSPDRALQPQHF.

This chain joins TRBV9 and TRBJ2-7; TRBD2 is a possible D gene (7 bases). The CDR3 loop spans 16 amino acids. V lost 0 bases and J lost 1, with 14 bases in between. The germline V gene has CDR1 SGDLS and CDR2 YYNGEE. The CDR3 DNA is TGTGCCAGCAGCGTAGGGTCTGGGGGGGCGTCCTACGAGCAGTACTTC. Translated: CASSVGSGGASYEQYF. The full variable domain, rest sourced from reference TRBV9 and TRBJ2-7, is DSGVTQTPKHLITATGQRVTLRCSPRSGDLSVYWYQQSLDQGLQFLIQYYNGEERAKGNILERFSAQQFPDLHSELNLSSLELGDSALYFCASSVGSGGASYEQYFGPGTRLTVT.

V usage is TRBV19 and J usage is TRBJ2-7, with D possibly being TRBD2 (5 bases). Germline CDR1 and CDR2: LNHDA and SQIVND (reference sequence). The CDR3 totals 13 residues. The V and J ends lost 4 bases and 7 bases respectively, with 14 bases between them. The CDR3 DNA is TGTGCCAGTAGTACGGGGATAGGTGGGGAGCAGTACTTC. Translation: CASSTGIGGEQYF.

The chain is built from TRBV28 and TRBJ1-2, with 12 bases fitting TRBD1. This CDR3 contains 15 residues. Germline CDR1 and CDR2: MDHEN and SYDVKM. V was pared by 6 bases and J by 6 bases, with 8 bases of the junction left unmatched. In DNA form, the CDR3 reads TGTGCCAGCAGCTCCCCAGGGACAGGGGGCAATGGCTACACCTTC. Translation: CASSSPGTGGNGYTF.

This clone was detected once. The genes are TRBV9 and TRBJ2-1; D call uncertain. Trimming took off 0 bases at V and 10 bases at J, with 11 bases between the two ends. The CDR3 is 13 residues long. The germline V gene encodes CDR1 SGDLS and CDR2 YYNGEE. The CDR3 sequence is CASSVVPMREQFF. As DNA, the CDR3 is TGTGCCAGCAGCGTAGTGCCTATGCGAGAGCAGTTCTTC.

This chain joins TRBV6-4 and TRBJ2-2; 9 bases are shared with TRBD2. With V trimmed by 4 bases and J by 3 bases, 0 bases remained unmatched. This CDR3 spans 14 amino acids. CDR1 and CDR2 (germline): MRHNA, SNTAGT. CDR3 loop: CASSASGDTGELFF. DNA for the CDR3: TGTGCCAGCAGTGCTAGCGGGGACACCGGGGAGCTGTTTTTT.

The chain combines TRBV29-1 with TRBJ2-7; D unresolved. The germline V gene encodes CDR1 SQVTM and CDR2 ANQGSEA. This CDR3 has 13 residues. V lost 4 bases to trimming and J lost 0 bases, with 10 bases between them. Written as DNA, the CDR3 is TGCAGCGTTGCTGCCACGAGCTCCTACGAGCAGTACTTC. The encoded protein is CSVAATSSYEQYF.

Details on this clone: Because it lacks the conserved phenylalanine or tryptophan at the end, this CDR3 is likely a read error. Because the CDR3's place on the DNA is in doubt, the DNA is left out and the CDR3 is given as listed by TCRdb. The chain has TRBV6-4 and TRBJ2-7; the D segment call TRBD2 is taken from the table without a DNA check. The CDR3 region is 15 residues in length, termini included. Germline lookup yields CDR1 MRHNA and CDR2 SNTAGT. This CDR3 is CASSDSRLAGEPSYD.

This rearrangement joins TRBV5-4 to TRBJ2-5, with no clear D. Trimming took 0 bases from V and 2 from J, leaving 8 bases between them. Germline V CDR1 and CDR2: SGHNT, YYREEE (reference sequence). The CDR3 runs to 14 residues. CDR3 nucleotides: TGTGCCAGCAGCTTGGGGGCCATACAAGAGACCCAGTACTTC. Its translation: CASSLGAIQETQYF.

This clone has just one count. This sequence joins TRBV6-5 and TRBJ1-5; 7 positions agree with TRBD1. In germline, CDR1 is MNHEY, CDR2 SVGAGI. The junction had 6 bases not matched to a gene; V was cut back by 6 bases and J by 4 bases. The CDR3 is 14 residues long. The CDR3 spells CASSRQGINQPQHF. The DNA of the CDR3 is TGTGCCAGCAGCCGACAGGGAATAAATCAGCCCCAGCATTTT.

This clone appeared a few times. The CDR3 nucleotides read TGTGCCAGCAGCTTAGGGACTAGCGACCCTGGTTTGTACTTC. As protein: CASSLGTSDPGLYF. This chain connects TRBV7-9 to TRBJ2-7; 9 positions agree with TRBD2. V was clipped by 1 base and J by 12 bases; unmatched bases: 10. The CDR3 runs 14 residues. Germline CDR1 and CDR2: SEHNR and FQNEAQ (reference sequence).

The V call is TRBV5-1, the J call TRBJ1-3; D gene unclear. This CDR3 has 18 amino acids. Germline V gives CDR1 SGHRS, CDR2 YFSETQ. The germline V and J ends were trimmed by 4 bases and 4 bases, with 24 bases remaining between them. The CDR3 DNA reads as TGCGCCAGCAGCCACCGGGCTGGGAGATCCGGGTCCGGAAACACCATATATTTT. Its protein product is CASSHRAGRSGSGNTIYF.

The J gene is TRBJ1-2, the V gene TRBV19; possible D gene TRBD1, 5 bases. This CDR3 region has 18 residues. Germline loops: CDR1 LNHDA, CDR2 SQIVND (reference sequence). Between the trimmed V and J ends, which lost 3 bases and 4 bases, there was a span of 24 bases. In DNA form, the CDR3 reads TGTGCCAGTAGTATGGAGCTCCCCACTCGGCAGGGCTTCTATGGCTACACCTTC. It translates to CASSMELPTRQGFYGYTF.

This clone was detected a few times. Its ends do not fully match the called genes, so a read error is possible. The chain uses TRBV5-8 and TRBJ2-7, with TRBD1 matching over 8 bases. Germline V lookup: CDR1 SGHTS, CDR2 YDEGEE. This CDR3 spans 12 amino acids. The CDR3 is CASSLVWTGNFF. The CDR3 coding sequence is TGTGCCAGCAGCTTGGTTTGGACAGGGAATTTCTTC.

This clone was detected a few times. V is TRBV5-1 and J is TRBJ2-5; tentatively, D is TRBD2 (7 bases). This CDR3 is built from 16 residues. Per the germline V gene, CDR1 is SGHRS and CDR2 is YFSETQ. Deletions cut 1 base from V and 1 base from J, with 14 bases between. CDR3 sequence reads: CASSLSGEGGQETQYF. The CDR3 bases are TGCGCCAGCAGCTTGTCGGGGGAGGGGGGCCAAGAGACCCAGTACTTC.

The chain uses TRBV19 and TRBJ2-5, with no clear D. This CDR3 is 13 amino acids long. Deletions cut 5 bases from V and 5 bases from J, with 12 bases between. CDR1 and CDR2 (germline): LNHDA, SQIVND (reference sequence). The CDR3 loop is CASSLAGGETQYF. The CDR3 DNA sequence: TGTGCCAGTAGTCTGGCAGGTGGGGAGACCCAGTACTTC.